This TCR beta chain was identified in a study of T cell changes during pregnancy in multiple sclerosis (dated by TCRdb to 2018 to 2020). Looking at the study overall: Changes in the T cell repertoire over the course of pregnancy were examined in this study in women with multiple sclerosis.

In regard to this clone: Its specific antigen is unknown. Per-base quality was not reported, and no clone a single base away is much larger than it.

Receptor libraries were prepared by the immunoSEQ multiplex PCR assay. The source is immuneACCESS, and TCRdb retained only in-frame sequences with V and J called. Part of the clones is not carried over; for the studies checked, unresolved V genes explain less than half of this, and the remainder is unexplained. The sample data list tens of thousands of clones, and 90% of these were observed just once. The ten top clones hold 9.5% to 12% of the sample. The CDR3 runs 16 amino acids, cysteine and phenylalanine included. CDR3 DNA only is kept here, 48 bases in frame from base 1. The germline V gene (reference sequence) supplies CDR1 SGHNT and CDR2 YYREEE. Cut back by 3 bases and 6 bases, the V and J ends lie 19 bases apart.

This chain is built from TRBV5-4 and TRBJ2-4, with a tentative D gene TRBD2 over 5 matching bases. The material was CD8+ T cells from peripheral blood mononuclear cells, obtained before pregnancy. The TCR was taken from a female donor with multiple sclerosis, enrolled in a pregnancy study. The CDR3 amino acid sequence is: CASSSREGSIANIQYF. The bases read TGTGCCAGCAGCTCGAGAGAGGGCAGTATCGCAAACATTCAGTACTTC.